The subject of this entry is one TCR beta chain. This sample was taken from a study of T cell changes during pregnancy in multiple sclerosis. With 2 bases removed from V and 7 bases from J, the gap between germline ends came to 16 bases. CDR1 SGDLS and CDR2 YYNGEE come from the germline V gene. This CDR3 contains 15 residues. The table came from immunoSEQ multiplex PCR; TCRdb's copy has only in-frame clones and leaves some out. The sample has roughly 49,000 clones, approximately 90% seen once. The sample was CD4+ T cells from peripheral blood mononuclear cells, taken in the second trimester of pregnancy. The TCR originated in a female donor in good health, enrolled as a control in a pregnancy study. This chain uses TRBV9 with TRBJ2-1; the D gene is possibly TRBD2 (6 bases). CDR3 residues: CASSVGAGLRNEQFF. The CDR3 bases are TGTGCCAGCAGCGTGGGAGCGGGTTTAAGGAATGAGCAGTTCTTC.